This T cell receptor (beta chain) was profiled in a study of T cell responses to AZD1222 COVID-19 vaccine. CDR3 size: 17 residues. The germline V gene encodes CDR1 DFQATT and CDR2 SNEGSKA (reference sequence). The V and J ends lost 3 bases and 5 bases respectively, with 25 bases between them. Using immunoSEQ multiplex PCR, the repertoire was profiled, and TCRdb retains in-frame clones only, with some absent. The sample holds roughly 120,000 clones, roughly nine tenths seen once. General study points: A mostly white British donor set with more females was recruited, and clonal diversity was possibly underestimated.

A remark on this clone: Its matching antigen is unknown.

This chain links TRBV20-1 with TRBJ1-2; no definite D call. The receptor was derived from an adult in good health. Sequencing was performed on peripheral blood, taken on day 0 of AZD1222 vaccination. The CDR3 region has the DNA TGCAGTGCTAGTAACCCATCGGCTCGACCTGTTTCTTATGGCTACACCTTC. Translating it yields CSASNPSARPVSYGYTF.